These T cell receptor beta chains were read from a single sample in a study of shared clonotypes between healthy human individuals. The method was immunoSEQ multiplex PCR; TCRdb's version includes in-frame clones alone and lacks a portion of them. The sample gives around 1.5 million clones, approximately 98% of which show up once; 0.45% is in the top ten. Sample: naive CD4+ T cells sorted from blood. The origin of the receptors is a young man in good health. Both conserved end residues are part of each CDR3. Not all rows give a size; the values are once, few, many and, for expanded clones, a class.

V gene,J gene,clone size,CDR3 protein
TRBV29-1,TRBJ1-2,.,CSVEGRYGYTF
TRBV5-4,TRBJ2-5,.,CASNDIGRGSETQYF
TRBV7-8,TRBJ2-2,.,CASSLMGTGGLPNTGELFF
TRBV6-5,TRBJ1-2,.,CASSYSDRIGYTF
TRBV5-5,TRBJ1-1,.,CASSSKDVPNTEAFF
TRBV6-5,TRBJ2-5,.,CASKNRGGETQYF
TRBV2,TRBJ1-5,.,CASSLQNQPQHF
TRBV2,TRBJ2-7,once,CASSELGQGASEQYF
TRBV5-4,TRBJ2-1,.,CASSLEAGSYNEQFF
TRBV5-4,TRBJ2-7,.,CASSALTSGRSGEQYF
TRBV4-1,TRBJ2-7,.,CASSQVHLDRKTYEQYF
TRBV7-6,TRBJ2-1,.,CASSLVQSNEQFF
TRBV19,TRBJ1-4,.,CASSGPPLGNEKLFF
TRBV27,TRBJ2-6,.,CASSLARLGANVLTF
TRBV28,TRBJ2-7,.,CASSLTGTQNEQYF
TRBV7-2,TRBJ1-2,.,CASSLVSWTRYGYTF